This entry is about one T cell receptor beta chain. Antigen: not known. The data were taken from a study of monozygotic twins with inflammatory bowel disease. Study-wide findings and caveats: IBD patients share fewer clonotypes with other people than healthy twins do, especially with disease activity.

CDR3 length: 14 amino acids. Per germline, CDR1 SGHAT and CDR2 FQNNGV. cDNA was made in eight separate reactions per sample. Through template switching, UMIs that included a 6-nucleotide sample barcode were added. For each CDR3 protein, TCRdb gives one entry from its re-call of the 5' RACE reads, without DNA. The table gives a few hundred thousand distinct CDR3 sequences; the top ten clones make up around 2.6% of it. Every donor provided one blood sample measuring approximately 2.5 ml. The rearrangement joins TRBV11-2 to TRBJ2-1. Sequenced material: blood. The sequence derives from a human donor with ulcerative colitis or Crohn's disease, or a healthy co-twin of an affected twin (not recorded which). This chain's CDR3 is CASSLVTALNEQFF.